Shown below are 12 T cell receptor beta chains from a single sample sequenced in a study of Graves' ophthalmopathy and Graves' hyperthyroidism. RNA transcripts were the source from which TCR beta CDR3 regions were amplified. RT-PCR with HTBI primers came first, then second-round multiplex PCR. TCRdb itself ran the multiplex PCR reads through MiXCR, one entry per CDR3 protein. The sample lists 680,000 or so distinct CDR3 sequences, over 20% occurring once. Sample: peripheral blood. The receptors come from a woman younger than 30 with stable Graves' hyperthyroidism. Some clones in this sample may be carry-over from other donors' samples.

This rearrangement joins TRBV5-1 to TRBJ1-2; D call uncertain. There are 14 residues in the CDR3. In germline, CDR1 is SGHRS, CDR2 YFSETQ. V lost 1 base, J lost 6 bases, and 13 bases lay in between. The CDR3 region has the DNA TGCGCCAGCAGCTTGATCGGGGAGGATCATGGCTACACCTTC. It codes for CASSLIGEDHGYTF.

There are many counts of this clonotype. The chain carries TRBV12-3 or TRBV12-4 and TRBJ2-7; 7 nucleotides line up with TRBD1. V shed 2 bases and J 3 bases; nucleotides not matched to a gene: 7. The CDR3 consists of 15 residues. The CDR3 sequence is CASSLRGTGVYEQYF. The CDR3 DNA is TGTGCCAGCAGTTTAAGGGGTACAGGGGTCTACGAGCAGTACTTC.

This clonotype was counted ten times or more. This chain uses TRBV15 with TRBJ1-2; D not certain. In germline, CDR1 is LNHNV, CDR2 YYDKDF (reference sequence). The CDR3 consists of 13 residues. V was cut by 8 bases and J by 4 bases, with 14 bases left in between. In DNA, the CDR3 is TGTGCCACCTCTAAAGGGCAGAGCTATGGCTACACCTTC. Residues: CATSKGQSYGYTF.

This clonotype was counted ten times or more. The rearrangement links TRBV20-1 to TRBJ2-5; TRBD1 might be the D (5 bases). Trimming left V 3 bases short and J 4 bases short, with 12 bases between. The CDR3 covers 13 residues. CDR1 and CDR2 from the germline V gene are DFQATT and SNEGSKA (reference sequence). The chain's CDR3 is CSARDPGRETQYF. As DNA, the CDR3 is TGCAGTGCTAGGGACCCAGGGCGAGAGACCCAGTACTTC.

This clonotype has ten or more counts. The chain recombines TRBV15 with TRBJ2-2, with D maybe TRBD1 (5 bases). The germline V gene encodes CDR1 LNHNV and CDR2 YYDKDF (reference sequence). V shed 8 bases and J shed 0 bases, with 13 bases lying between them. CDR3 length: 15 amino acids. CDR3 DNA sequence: TGTGCCACCGGGGCAGGGCCCTCGAACACCGGGGAGCTGTTTTTT. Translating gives CATGAGPSNTGELFF.

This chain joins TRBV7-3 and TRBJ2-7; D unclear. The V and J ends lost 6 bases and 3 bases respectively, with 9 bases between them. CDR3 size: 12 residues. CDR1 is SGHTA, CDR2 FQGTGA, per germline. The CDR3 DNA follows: TGTGCCAGCAGGCGGAGCGACTACGAGCAGTACTTC. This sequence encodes CASRRSDYEQYF.

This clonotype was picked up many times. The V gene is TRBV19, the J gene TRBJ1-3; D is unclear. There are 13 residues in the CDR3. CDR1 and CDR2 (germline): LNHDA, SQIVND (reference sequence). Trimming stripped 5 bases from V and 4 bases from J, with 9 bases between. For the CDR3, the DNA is TGTGCCAGTAGTTTCGACCGGGGAAACACCATATATTTT. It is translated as CASSFDRGNTIYF.

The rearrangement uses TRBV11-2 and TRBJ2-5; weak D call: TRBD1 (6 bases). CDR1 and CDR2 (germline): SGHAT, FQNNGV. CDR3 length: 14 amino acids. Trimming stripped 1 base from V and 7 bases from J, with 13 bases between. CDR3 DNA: TGTGCCAGCAGCTTAGGGCAGGGGTGGGGGACCCAGTACTTC. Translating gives CASSLGQGWGTQYF.

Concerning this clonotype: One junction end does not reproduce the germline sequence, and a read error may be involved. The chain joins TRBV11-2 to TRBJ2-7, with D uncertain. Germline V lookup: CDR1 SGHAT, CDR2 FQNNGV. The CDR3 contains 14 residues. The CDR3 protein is CASSVNSYPYEQYF. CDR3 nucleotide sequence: TGCGCCAGCAGCGTAAATTCTTATCCCTACGAGCAGTACTTC.

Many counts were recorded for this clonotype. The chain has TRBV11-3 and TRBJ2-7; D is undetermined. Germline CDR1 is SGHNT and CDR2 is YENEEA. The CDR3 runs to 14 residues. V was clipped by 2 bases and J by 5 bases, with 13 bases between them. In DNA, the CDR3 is TGTGCCAGCAGCTTAAGGTCGGTGGTCGACGAGCAGTACTTC. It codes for CASSLRSVVDEQYF.

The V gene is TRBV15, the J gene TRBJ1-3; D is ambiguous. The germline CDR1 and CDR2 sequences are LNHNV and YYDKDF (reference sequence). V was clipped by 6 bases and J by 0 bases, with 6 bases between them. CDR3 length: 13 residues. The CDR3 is CATRSSSGNTIYF. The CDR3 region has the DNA TGTGCCACCAGGAGTAGCTCTGGAAACACCATATATTTT.

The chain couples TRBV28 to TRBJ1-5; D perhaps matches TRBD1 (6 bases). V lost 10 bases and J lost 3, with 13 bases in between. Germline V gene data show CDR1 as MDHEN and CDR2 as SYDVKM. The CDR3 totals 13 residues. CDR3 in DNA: TGTGCCACTAACAGGGTCGACAATCAGCCCCAGCATTTT. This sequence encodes CATNRVDNQPQHF.